The clone carrying this T cell receptor (beta chain) was recorded once. A multiplex PCR was run with 60 Vbeta primers and 13 Jbeta primers. Here immunoSEQ multiplex PCR was the method, and the copy in TCRdb shows in-frame clones only, minus some. The sample holds about 59,000 clones, roughly 80% seen once. The data derive from a study of cytomegalovirus exposure and HLA in healthy donors. The J segment lost 6 bases and the V segment lost 2 bases, leaving 1 base of the junction unmatched. The CDR3 covers 15 residues. Germline-derived CDR1 and CDR2 are SNHLY and FYNNEI. This rearrangement joins TRBV2 to TRBJ2-2; 12 nucleotides align to TRBD2. The TCR comes from a human donor in good health. The sample taken for sequencing was PBMCs. The CDR3 is CASSELAGGSGELFF. The DNA of the CDR3 is TGTGCCAGCAGTGAACTAGCGGGAGGGTCCGGGGAGCTGTTTTTT.